This TCR beta chain was sequenced for a study of monozygotic twins with inflammatory bowel disease. The CDR3 is made up of 15 amino acids. One entry per CDR3 protein, without DNA, is what TCRdb gives after re-calling the 5' RACE reads. This sample's table reports hundreds of thousands of distinct CDR3 sequences. The TCR originated in a human donor with ulcerative colitis or Crohn's disease, or a healthy co-twin of an affected twin (not recorded which). Material: blood. The rearrangement links TRBV23-1 to TRBJ2-5; TCRdb picks TRBD1, but there is no DNA to check that call. TRBV23-1 is reported as an ORF; its role is uncertain. This chain's CDR3 is CASSQSGAEKETQYF.